Given below is one T cell receptor beta chain in context. The method was immunoSEQ multiplex PCR; TCRdb's version includes in-frame clones alone and lacks a portion of them. The top ten clones hold approximately 10% of a sample with 200,000 to 250,000 clones, approximately 86% of them seen once. The sample is drawn from a study of blood T cell repertoires in COVID-19. The CDR3 sequence is 17 residues long. Trimming pared 6 bases from V and 5 bases from J, leaving 20 bases between. CDR1 is LNHDA, CDR2 SQIVND, per germline (reference sequence). What was sequenced was peripheral blood. The TCR sequence derives from a woman between 50 and 59 years old with COVID-19, enrolled during active disease. J is TRBJ1-6 and V is TRBV19, with D tentatively TRBD1 (5 bases). In DNA form, the CDR3 reads TGTGCCAGTAGCGAAAATCTTTCAGGGCTCGATAATTCACCCCTCCACTTT. Its protein is CASSENLSGLDNSPLHF. Full variable domain (rest looked up from reference TRBV19 and TRBJ1-6): DGGITQSPKYLFRKEGQNVTLSCEQNLNHDAMYWYRQDPGQGLRLIYYSQIVNDFQKGDIAEGYSVSREKKESFPLTVTSAQKNPTAFYLCASSENLSGLDNSPLHFGNGTRLTVT.